A single sample is the source of the 21 T cell receptor beta chains below, sequenced in a study of T cells in tumors after PD-1 blockade. Only in-frame clones appear in the TCRdb table, and some are missing; sequencing was by immunoSEQ multiplex PCR. This sample has nearly 25,000 clones, with roughly 80% found just once. The material was PBMCs, obtained after anti-PD-1 treatment. The receptors originated from a human donor with basal cell carcinoma.

The V call is TRBV7-9, the J call TRBJ2-1; 8 positions match TRBD1. Germline-derived CDR1 and CDR2 are SEHNR and FQNEAQ (reference sequence). V lost 5 bases to trimming and J lost 7 bases; unmatched junction nucleotides: 7. CDR3 length: 14 amino acids. The CDR3 sequence: CASSPWTGLNEQFF. CDR3 nucleotide sequence: TGTGCCAGCAGCCCATGGACAGGGCTGAATGAGCAGTTCTTC. Variable domain in full (rest from reference TRBV7-9 and TRBJ2-1): DTGVSQNPRHKITKRGQNVTFRCDPISEHNRLYWYRQTLGQGPEFLTYFQNEAQLEKSRLLSDRFSAERPKGSFSTLEIQRTEQGDSAMYLCASSPWTGLNEQFFGPGTRLTVL.

In regard to this clone: At the DNA level, this CDR3 is encoded by other sequences in the same sample as well. This chain joins TRBV5-1 and TRBJ2-7, with 7 positions matching TRBD1. The CDR3 consists of 13 residues. Unmatched junction bases numbered 7, after V lost 4 bases and J lost 6 bases. Germline V gene lookup returns CDR1 SGHRS and CDR2 YFSETQ. The CDR3 coding sequence is TGCGCCAGCAGCCCGCAGGGGGAGTTCGAGCAGTACTTC. Translation: CASSPQGEFEQYF.

The chain links TRBV13 to TRBJ1-1, with D tentatively TRBD1 (5 bases). This CDR3 is 13 amino acids long. Trimming removed 5 bases at V and 11 bases at J, with 18 bases between. Looked up from germline, CDR1 is PRHDT and CDR2 is FYEKMQ (reference sequence). CDR3 sequence reads: CASSRPGLAGAFF. The CDR3 nucleotides are TGTGCCAGCAGCCGTCCGGGACTGGCCGGGGCTTTCTTT.

This chain connects TRBV12-3 or TRBV12-4 to TRBJ2-7; the match to TRBD1 covers 7 bases. The CDR3 sequence is 13 residues long. Trimming took 5 bases from V and 3 from J; bases not matched to a gene: 4. The CDR3 region is CASSVNRGYEQYF. The DNA for the CDR3 is TGTGCCAGCAGTGTAAACAGGGGCTACGAGCAGTACTTC.

V usage is TRBV5-6 and J usage is TRBJ1-2; D is perhaps TRBD1 (5 bases). V lost 4 bases and J 7 bases, leaving 14 bases between the germline ends. The CDR3 runs 13 residues. Germline values: CDR1 SGHDT, CDR2 YYEEEE. DNA of the CDR3: TGTGCCAGCAGCCCTCAGGGAGGGTTTGGCTACACCTTC. It translates to CASSPQGGFGYTF. Drawing the rest from reference TRBV5-6 and TRBJ1-2, the complete variable domain is DAGVTQSPTHLIKTRGQQVTLRCSPKSGHDTVSWYQQALGQGPQFIFQYYEEEERQRGNFPDRFSGHQFPNYSSELNVNALLLGDSALYLCASSPQGGFGYTFGSGTRLTVV.

This clone was detected once. This chain uses TRBV27 with TRBJ2-2; tentatively, D is TRBD2 (5 bases). The germline V gene has CDR1 MNHEY and CDR2 SMNVEV (reference sequence). V was cut by 3 bases and J by 0 bases, with 11 bases left in between. The CDR3 has 16 amino acids. The CDR3, as DNA: TGTGCCAGCAGTTTTGGAGGAATCTCGAACACCGGGGAGCTGTTTTTT. Amino acid sequence: CASSFGGISNTGELFF.

By share, this clone ranks as medium-sized. This chain connects TRBV19 to TRBJ1-1, with D tentatively TRBD1 (5 bases). The length of the CDR3 is 12 residues. The germline V and J ends were trimmed by 8 bases and 4 bases, with 11 bases remaining between them. From germline, CDR1 is LNHDA and CDR2 SQIVND (reference sequence). This CDR3 reads CASAQGGTEAFF. CDR3 bases: TGTGCCAGTGCCCAGGGCGGCACTGAAGCTTTCTTT.

The chain combines TRBV12-3 or TRBV12-4 with TRBJ1-2, with no clear D. V was shortened by 3 bases and J by 7 bases, with 9 bases between the two germline ends. This CDR3 has 12 residues. The CDR3 protein is CASSFQAGGYTF. The CDR3 DNA reads TGTGCCAGCAGTTTTCAGGCGGGTGGCTACACCTTC.

The table lists this clone with a count of one. The chain couples TRBV12-3 or TRBV12-4 to TRBJ1-3; D gene unclear. The germline V and J ends were trimmed by 3 bases and 4 bases, with 4 bases remaining between them. This CDR3 contains 12 residues. The CDR3 reads CASSFGGNTIYF. CDR3 nucleotides: TGTGCCAGCAGTTTCGGAGGAAACACCATATATTTT.

The rearrangement joins TRBV3-1 (or the pseudogene TRBV3-2) to TRBJ2-3, with D hard to call. The CDR3 runs 12 residues. Germline CDR1 LGHDT, CDR2 YNNKEL (reference sequence). The ends were cut back, 2 bases at V and 8 bases at J, with 8 bases in the middle. CDR3 residues: CASSQTLGTQYF. Written as DNA, the CDR3 is TGTGCCAGCAGCCAAACCTTGGGTACGCAGTATTTT.

V and J are TRBV6-5 and TRBJ1-5, with D possibly matching TRBD1 (5 bases). Germline-derived CDR1 and CDR2 are MNHEY and SVGAGI. CDR3 length: 16 residues. V shed 4 bases and J shed 1 base, with 14 bases lying between them. Here the CDR3 reads CASSSGRSLSNQPQHF. The CDR3 DNA sequence: TGTGCCAGCAGTTCAGGGCGGTCCTTGAGCAATCAGCCCCAGCATTTT.

This sequence joins TRBV27 and TRBJ2-1; TRBD1 matches 9 bases. The CDR3 is made up of 15 amino acids. V shed 5 bases and J 6 bases; nucleotides not matched to a gene: 8. CDR1 and CDR2 from the germline V gene are MNHEY and SMNVEV (reference sequence). CDR3 region: CASSINRGRGNEQFF. In DNA, the CDR3 is TGTGCCAGCAGTATAAACAGGGGGCGCGGCAATGAGCAGTTCTTC.

The chain is built from TRBV9 and TRBJ1-3, with 8 bases matching TRBD1. This CDR3 has 18 amino acids. Germline values: CDR1 SGDLS, CDR2 YYNGEE. V shed 3 bases and J 4 bases; nucleotides not matched to a gene: 15. The CDR3 DNA is TGTGCCAGCAGCGATAACCTTCTGGGCAGGGGGCCAGGAAACACCATATATTTT. This encodes CASSDNLLGRGPGNTIYF.

This clone was counted once. The rearrangement links TRBV10-1 to TRBJ2-1, with TRBD1 matching 7 bases. Trimming removed 4 bases from V and 10 bases from J; junction bases left unmatched: 10. The CDR3 totals 14 residues. Germline CDR1 reads WNHNN; CDR2 reads SYGVQD (reference sequence). CDR3 nucleotides: TGCGCCAGCAGTGCATCCGAGGGGGCGGGCGAGCAGTTCTTC. Amino acid sequence: CASSASEGAGEQFF.

This clone was seen a handful of times. The CDR3 DNA sequence: TGCGCCAGCAGCCAGGACCTCGGCGACCAGCCCCAGCATTTT. This codes for CASSQDLGDQPQHF. The chain uses TRBV4-1 and TRBJ1-5; no firm D call. This CDR3 has 14 amino acids. The V end was cut by 3 bases, the J end by 7 bases, with 13 bases between. In germline, CDR1 is MGHRA, CDR2 YSYEKL.

This chain links TRBV18 with TRBJ2-1; no clear D gene. The V gene's germline CDR1 is KGHSH and CDR2 LQKENI. The ends were cut back, 1 base at V and 4 bases at J, with 11 bases in the middle. The CDR3 consists of 15 residues. The CDR3 region has the DNA TGTGCCAGCTCACCACTAAAGGGAACTTACAATGAGCAGTTCTTC. Protein product: CASSPLKGTYNEQFF.

DNA of the CDR3: TGTGCCAGCTCACCTACGGACAGCGTCAATCAGCCCCAGCATTTT. Protein product: CASSPTDSVNQPQHF. The chain uses TRBV18 and TRBJ1-5; D may be TRBD1 (6 bases). V lost 3 bases and J lost 3, with 12 bases in between. CDR1 is KGHSH and CDR2 is LQKENI in the germline V gene. There are 15 residues in the CDR3.

The V call is TRBV16, the J call TRBJ1-1, with D uncertain. Trimming took off 0 bases at V and 7 bases at J, with 15 bases between the two ends. Germline assignment: CDR1 KGHSY and CDR2 FQNENV. The CDR3 spans 15 residues. The CDR3 DNA sequence: TGTGCCAGCAGCCAATCAAGTAGGCTGAACTTTGAAGCTTTCTTT. Encoded protein: CASSQSSRLNFEAFF. Combining the CDR3 with reference TRBV16 and TRBJ1-1 gives the whole variable domain GEEVAQTPKHLVRGEGQKAKLYCAPIKGHSYVFWYQQVLKNEFKFLISFQNENVFDETGMPKERFSAKCLPNSPCSLEIQATKLEDSAVYFCASSQSSRLNFEAFFGQGTRLTVV.

As concerns this clone: One end of the junction does not line up with germline, which may come from a read error. This chain joins TRBV11-3 and TRBJ2-1; 10 positions agree with TRBD1. Germline V gives CDR1 SGHNT, CDR2 YENEEA. This CDR3 has 14 residues. The CDR3 is CATQTGGSHNEQFF. Written as DNA, the CDR3 is TGTGCCACACAGACAGGGGGCTCCCACAATGAGCAGTTCTTC.

The chain carries TRBV7-8 and TRBJ1-1; D is unresolved. V lost 5 bases to trimming and J lost 0 bases, with 13 bases between them. This CDR3 region has 15 residues. The germline V gene has CDR1 SGHVS and CDR2 FQNEAQ. CDR3 loop: CASSVDGNLNTEAFF. The CDR3 DNA reads TGTGCCAGCAGCGTAGACGGGAATTTGAACACTGAAGCTTTCTTT.

This chain connects TRBV7-8 to TRBJ1-1; TRBD1 aligns across 8 bases. The CDR3 is made up of 13 amino acids. The V gene's germline CDR1 is SGHVS and CDR2 FQNEAQ. V shed 1 base, J shed 6 bases, and the junction held 1 base outside the gene matches. The CDR3 reads CASSLGTGPEAFF. The CDR3 DNA is TGTGCCAGCAGCTTAGGGACAGGGCCTGAAGCTTTCTTT.